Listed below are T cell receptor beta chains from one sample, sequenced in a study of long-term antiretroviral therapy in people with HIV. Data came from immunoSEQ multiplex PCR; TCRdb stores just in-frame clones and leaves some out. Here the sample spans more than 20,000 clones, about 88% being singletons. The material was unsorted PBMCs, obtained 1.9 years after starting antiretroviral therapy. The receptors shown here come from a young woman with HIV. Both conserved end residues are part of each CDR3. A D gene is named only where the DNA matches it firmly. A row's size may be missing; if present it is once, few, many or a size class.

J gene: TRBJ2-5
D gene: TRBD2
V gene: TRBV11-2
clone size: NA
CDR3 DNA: TGTGCCAGCAGCTTAGATACCAGAGCGGGGCCAATCAGGGAGACCCAGTACTTC
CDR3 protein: CASSLDTRAGPIRETQYF

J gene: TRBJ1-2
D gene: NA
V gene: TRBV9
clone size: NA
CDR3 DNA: TGTGCCAGCAGCGCGTCAGGGACGGTCTCTGATGCTAACACCTTC
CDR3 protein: CASSASGTVSDANTF

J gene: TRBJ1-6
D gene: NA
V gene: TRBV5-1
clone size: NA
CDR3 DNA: TGCGCCAGCAGCTTGGTGGTCAGTAATTCACCCCTCCACTTT
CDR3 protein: CASSLVVSNSPLHF

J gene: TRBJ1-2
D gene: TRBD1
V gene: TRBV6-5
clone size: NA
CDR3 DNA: TGTGCCAGCAGTTATAACCCCCGGGACAGGGACTATGGCTACACCTTC
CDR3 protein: CASSYNPRDRDYGYTF

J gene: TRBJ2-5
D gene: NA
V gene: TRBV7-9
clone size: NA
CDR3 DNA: TGTGCCAGCAGAAGGGGGGAAGGGGAGACCCAGTACTTC
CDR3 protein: CASRRGEGETQYF

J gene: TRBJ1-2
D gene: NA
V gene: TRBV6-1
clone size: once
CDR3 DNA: TGTGCCAGCAGTGAAGCGATGAAGCAGGGAAATTCAGGAGGCTACACCTTC
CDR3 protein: CASSEAMKQGNSGGYTF

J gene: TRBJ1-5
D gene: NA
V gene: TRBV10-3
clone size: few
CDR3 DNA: TGTGCCATCAGTGGGTCAGGGAAATTTCAGCCCCAGCATTTT
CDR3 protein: CAISGSGKFQPQHF

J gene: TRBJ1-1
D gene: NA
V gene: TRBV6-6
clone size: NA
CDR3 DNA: TGTGCCAGCAGTTACTCGAACCAAGAAGCTTTCTTT
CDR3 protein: CASSYSNQEAFF

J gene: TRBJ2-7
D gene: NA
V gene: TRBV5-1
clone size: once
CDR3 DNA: TGCGCCAGCAGCTCGACGCACACGAACTACGAGCAGTACTTC
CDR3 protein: CASSSTHTNYEQYF

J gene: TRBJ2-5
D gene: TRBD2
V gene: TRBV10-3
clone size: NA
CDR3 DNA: TGTGCCATCAGTCACTCCCCGGGACTAGCGGGGGGAAGTGTGGGGTACCAAGAGACCCAGTACTTC
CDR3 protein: CAISHSPGLAGGSVGYQETQYF

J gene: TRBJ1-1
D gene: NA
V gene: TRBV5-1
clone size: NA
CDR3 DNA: TGCGCCAGCAGCTGGGGGTTCGGGGACCCCGAAGCTTTCTTT
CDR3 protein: CASSWGFGDPEAFF

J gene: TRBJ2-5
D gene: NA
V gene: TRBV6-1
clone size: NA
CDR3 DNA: TGTGCCAGCAGTGTTAGGAGTCGGCAAGAGACCCAGTACTTC
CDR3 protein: CASSVRSRQETQYF

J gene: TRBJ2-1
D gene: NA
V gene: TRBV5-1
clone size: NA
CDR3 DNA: TGCGCCAGCAGCTCCCTAGGAGGCTTGGCTGGGGTCGATGAGCAGTTCTTC
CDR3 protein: CASSSLGGLAGVDEQFF

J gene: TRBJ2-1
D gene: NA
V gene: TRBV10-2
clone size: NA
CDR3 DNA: TGCGCCAGCAGTGTTCTCCAGGGGTGGGATGAGCAGTTCTTC
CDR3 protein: CASSVLQGWDEQFF

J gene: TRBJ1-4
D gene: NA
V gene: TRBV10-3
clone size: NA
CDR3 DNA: TGTGCCATCAGTGATGGGGGAGATCGTGAAAAACTGTTTTTT
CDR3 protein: CAISDGGDREKLFF

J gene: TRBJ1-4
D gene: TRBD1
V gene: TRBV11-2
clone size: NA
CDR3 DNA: TGTGCCAGCAGCCCCGACAGGGGTGCTGAAAAACTGTTTTTT
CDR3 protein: CASSPDRGAEKLFF

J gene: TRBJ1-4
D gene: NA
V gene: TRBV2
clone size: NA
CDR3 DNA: TGTGCCAGCAGTGTAGGGGGGACCTCTGCAACTAATGAAAAACTGTTTTTT
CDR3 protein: CASSVGGTSATNEKLFF

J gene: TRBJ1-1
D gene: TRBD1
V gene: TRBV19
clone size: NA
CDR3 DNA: TGTGCCAGTTGGGCGGGACAGCCGAACACTGAAGCTTTCTTT
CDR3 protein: CASWAGQPNTEAFF

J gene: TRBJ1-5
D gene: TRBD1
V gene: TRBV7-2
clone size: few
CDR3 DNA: TGTGCCAGCAGCTTACCGGGACAGTTCCAGCCCCAGCATTTT
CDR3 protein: CASSLPGQFQPQHF

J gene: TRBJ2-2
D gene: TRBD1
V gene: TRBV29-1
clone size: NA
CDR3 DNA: TGCAGCGTCAACCGGGACAGGACGAACACCGGGGAGCTGTTTTTT
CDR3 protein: CSVNRDRTNTGELFF

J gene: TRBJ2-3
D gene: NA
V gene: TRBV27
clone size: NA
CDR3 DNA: TGTGCCAGCAGTGAGGGGTTCACAGATACGCAGTATTTT
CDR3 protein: CASSEGFTDTQYF

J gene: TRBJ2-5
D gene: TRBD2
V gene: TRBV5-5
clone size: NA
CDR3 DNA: TGTGCCAGCAGCTTCGCGCCGGGGGGAGAGACCCAGTACTTC
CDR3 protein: CASSFAPGGETQYF

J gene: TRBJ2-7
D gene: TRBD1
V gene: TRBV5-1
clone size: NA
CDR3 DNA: TGCGCCAGCACCGAGACAGGGGGTAGCGTCGAGCAGTACTTC
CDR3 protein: CASTETGGSVEQYF

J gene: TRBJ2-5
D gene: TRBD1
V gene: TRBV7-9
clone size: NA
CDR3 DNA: TGTGCCAGCAGTCCCGGCGCAGGGGGCCAGGAGACCCAGTACTTC
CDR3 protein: CASSPGAGGQETQYF

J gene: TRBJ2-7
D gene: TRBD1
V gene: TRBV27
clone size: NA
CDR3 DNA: TGTGCCAGCAGTTCTGACAGGGTTGGAGACGAGCAGTACTTC
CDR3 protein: CASSSDRVGDEQYF

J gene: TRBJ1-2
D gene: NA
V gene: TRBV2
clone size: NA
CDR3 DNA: TGTGCCACCCGGACGAAAAACTATGGCTACACCTTC
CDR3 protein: CATRTKNYGYTF

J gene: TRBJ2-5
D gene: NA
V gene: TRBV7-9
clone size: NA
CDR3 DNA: TGTGCCAGCAGCTTAGCGGGGTCGGGGACCCAGTACTTC
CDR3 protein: CASSLAGSGTQYF

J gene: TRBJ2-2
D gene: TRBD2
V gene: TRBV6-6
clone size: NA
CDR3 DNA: TGTGCCAGTTTATGGGGGGGCACCGGGGAGCTGTTTTTT
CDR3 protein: CASLWGGTGELFF

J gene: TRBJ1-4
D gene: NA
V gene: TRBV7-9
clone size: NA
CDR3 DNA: TGTGCCAGCAGCTTAGGGGGACCAGGACTCGAAAAACTGTTTTTT
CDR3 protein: CASSLGGPGLEKLFF

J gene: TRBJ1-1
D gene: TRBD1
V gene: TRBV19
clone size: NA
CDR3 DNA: TGTGCCACCGCCGGACAGGGGAGGTTTGAAGCTTTCTTT
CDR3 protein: CATAGQGRFEAFF